Each of the 17 T cell receptor beta chains below was sequenced from the same sample in a study of cytotoxic CD8 clonotypes in ibrutinib-treated CLL. Here immunoSEQ multiplex PCR was the method, and the copy in TCRdb shows in-frame clones only, minus some. The table lists over 75,000 clones, 70% to 85% of them singletons. Sequencing was performed on PBMCs, taken after 12 months of ibrutinib treatment. All receptors come from a human donor with chronic lymphocytic leukemia.

This clone was observed a few times. The rearrangement uses TRBV5-6 and TRBJ2-1; the match to TRBD2 covers 9 bases. The CDR3 extends over 16 amino acids. In germline, CDR1 is SGHDT, CDR2 YYEEEE. V trimming: 3 bases; J trimming: 10 bases; junction bases outside the gene matches: 14. Here the CDR3 reads CASSSRFETSGIEQFF. CDR3 in DNA: TGTGCCAGCAGCTCCCGGTTCGAGACTAGCGGAATAGAGCAGTTCTTC.

The chain combines TRBV27 with TRBJ2-7; D might be TRBD1 or TRBD2, each matching 6 bases. The CDR3 runs to 12 residues. In germline, CDR1 is MNHEY, CDR2 SMNVEV (reference sequence). V lost 7 bases and J lost 3, with 10 bases in between. The CDR3 nucleotides are TGTGCCAGCATGGGGGGCATCTACGAGCAGTACTTC. This codes for CASMGGIYEQYF.

The rearrangement uses TRBV6-5 and TRBJ2-1; D gene uncertain. The length of the CDR3 is 15 residues. Germline CDR1 MNHEY, CDR2 SVGAGI. Trimming took 2 bases from V and 5 from J, leaving 13 bases between them. For the CDR3, the DNA is TGTGCCAGCAGTTACAAGGCAGGCTTCAACAATGAGCAGTTCTTC. Translating it yields CASSYKAGFNNEQFF.

This clone was found once. The chain uses TRBV7-9 and TRBJ2-1, with a possible D match to TRBD2 (6 bases). This CDR3 comprises 14 residues. Deletions cut 5 bases from V and 6 bases from J, with 14 bases between. CDR1 and CDR2 from the germline V gene are SEHNR and FQNEAQ (reference sequence). The CDR3 is CASSPGLASNEQFF. In nucleotides, the CDR3 is TGTGCCAGCAGCCCGGGACTCGCCTCCAATGAGCAGTTCTTC. The whole variable domain, remainder taken from reference TRBV7-9 and TRBJ2-1, is DTGVSQNPRHKITKRGQNVTFRCDPISEHNRLYWYRQTLGQGPEFLTYFQNEAQLEKSRLLSDRFSAERPKGSFSTLEIQRTEQGDSAMYLCASSPGLASNEQFFGPGTRLTVL.

The chain has TRBV6-6 and TRBJ2-1; 7 bases align to TRBD2. In germline, CDR1 is MNHNY, CDR2 SVGAGI (reference sequence). CDR3 size: 14 residues. V was pared by 8 bases and J by 3 bases, with 7 bases of the junction left unmatched. The CDR3 nucleotides read TGTGCCAGCGCCGGGGGGTTCCTCTACAATGAGCAGTTCTTC. It translates to CASAGGFLYNEQFF.

The chain joins TRBV9 to TRBJ2-1, with D hard to call. Germline V gene lookup returns CDR1 SGDLS and CDR2 YYNGEE. The CDR3 runs to 14 residues. V gave up 0 bases and J gave up 3 bases, with 7 bases separating them. As DNA, the CDR3 is TGTGCCAGCAGCGTAGTAACGGTCTACAATGAGCAGTTCTTC. This translates into CASSVVTVYNEQFF.

This chain links TRBV5-1 with TRBJ1-2; 7 nucleotides agree with TRBD1. Trimming cost V 4 bases and J 1 base; bases outside gene matches: 4. Germline assignment: CDR1 SGHRS and CDR2 YFSETQ. The CDR3 extends over 14 amino acids. This chain's CDR3 is CASSQGVDNYGYTF. The CDR3, as DNA: TGCGCCAGCAGCCAGGGGGTAGATAACTATGGCTACACCTTC.

This rearrangement joins TRBV11-3 to TRBJ2-5, with D tentatively TRBD2 (5 bases). Trimming stripped 5 bases from V and 2 bases from J, with 12 bases between. The V gene's germline CDR1 is SGHNT and CDR2 YENEEA. CDR3 size: 14 residues. CDR3 protein: CASSQFPGQETQYF. CDR3 bases: TGTGCCAGCAGCCAGTTCCCGGGGCAAGAGACCCAGTACTTC.

The chain uses TRBV4-2 and TRBJ1-2; 7 bases line up with TRBD1. The germline CDR1 and CDR2 sequences are LGHNA and YNFKEQ. Unmatched junction bases numbered 2, after V lost 2 bases and J lost 8 bases. CDR3 length equals 12 residues. The CDR3 protein is CASSQPRGGYTF. For the CDR3, the DNA is TGTGCCAGCAGCCAACCCAGGGGGGGCTACACCTTC.

The rearrangement links TRBV6-5 to TRBJ1-1; D perhaps matches TRBD1 (5 bases). CDR1 is MNHEY and CDR2 is SVGAGI in the germline V gene. The CDR3 has 13 residues. V shed 8 bases and J shed 4 bases, with 14 bases lying between them. CDR3 in DNA: TGTGCCAGCTTTGCGGGACTGAGCACTGAAGCTTTCTTT. Protein product: CASFAGLSTEAFF.

This clone was found a few times. CDR3 DNA: TGCGCCAGCAGCCTGATTCCCACCGGGGCCAACGTCCTGACTTTC. The encoded protein is CASSLIPTGANVLTF. V is TRBV5-1 and J is TRBJ2-6; no reliable D call. Trimming shortened V by 4 bases and J by 4 bases, and 12 bases separated the two germline ends. Germline CDR1 SGHRS, CDR2 YFSETQ. The CDR3 sequence is 15 residues long.

This clone turned up a few times. This chain joins TRBV2 and TRBJ1-1; D gene uncertain. The CDR3 contains 13 residues. Germline lookup yields CDR1 SNHLY and CDR2 FYNNEI. V was pared by 7 bases and J by 4 bases, with 13 bases between. The CDR3 sequence: CASTREGGTEAFF. The DNA of the CDR3 is TGTGCCAGCACGAGGGAGGGAGGCACTGAAGCTTTCTTT.

CDR3 loop: CATRDRENTGELFF. The CDR3 bases are TGTGCCACGAGGGACAGGGAGAACACCGGGGAGCTGTTTTTT. The rearrangement joins TRBV15 to TRBJ2-2; 9 nucleotides align to TRBD1. The V and J ends lost 9 bases and 1 base, in that order; junction bases with no gene match: 3. The CDR3 totals 14 residues. Per germline, CDR1 LNHNV and CDR2 YYDKDF (reference sequence).

The chain joins TRBV27 to TRBJ1-5; 9 bases match TRBD1. There are 16 residues in the CDR3. Germline V gives CDR1 MNHEY, CDR2 SMNVEV (reference sequence). Germline trimming cut 5 bases from V and 7 bases from J; bases unmatched to any gene: 12. CDR3 sequence reads: CASSPGQGRTLQPQHF. In DNA form, the CDR3 reads TGTGCCAGCAGTCCCGGACAGGGGCGAACTTTGCAGCCCCAGCATTTT.

The chain recombines TRBV27 with TRBJ1-3; possibly TRBD1 for D (5 bases). The CDR3 is 14 residues long. V was pared by 5 bases and J by 2 bases, with 10 bases between. CDR1 is MNHEY, CDR2 SMNVEV, per germline (reference sequence). The CDR3 sequence: CASSGGRPGNTIYF. CDR3 nucleotides: TGTGCCAGCAGTGGGGGACGGCCTGGAAACACCATATATTTT.

J is TRBJ2-1 and V is TRBV19, with 13 bases matching TRBD2. This CDR3 comprises 20 residues. Germline V gives CDR1 LNHDA, CDR2 SQIVND (reference sequence). V lost 6 bases, J lost 2 bases, and 16 bases stayed unmatched. CDR3 nucleotide sequence: TGTGCCAGTAGCTTTACATTGGGGGGACTAGCGGGGCGTGCCTACAATGAGCAGTTCTTC. Translated: CASSFTLGGLAGRAYNEQFF.

This chain links TRBV28 with TRBJ1-1; D is possibly TRBD1 (5 bases). V was cut by 5 bases and J by 2 bases, with 15 bases left in between. CDR3 length: 15 amino acids. Germline values: CDR1 MDHEN, CDR2 SYDVKM. In DNA form, the CDR3 reads TGTGCCAGCAGTCCATGGATGGGGGGAAACACTGAAGCTTTCTTT. Residues: CASSPWMGGNTEAFF.